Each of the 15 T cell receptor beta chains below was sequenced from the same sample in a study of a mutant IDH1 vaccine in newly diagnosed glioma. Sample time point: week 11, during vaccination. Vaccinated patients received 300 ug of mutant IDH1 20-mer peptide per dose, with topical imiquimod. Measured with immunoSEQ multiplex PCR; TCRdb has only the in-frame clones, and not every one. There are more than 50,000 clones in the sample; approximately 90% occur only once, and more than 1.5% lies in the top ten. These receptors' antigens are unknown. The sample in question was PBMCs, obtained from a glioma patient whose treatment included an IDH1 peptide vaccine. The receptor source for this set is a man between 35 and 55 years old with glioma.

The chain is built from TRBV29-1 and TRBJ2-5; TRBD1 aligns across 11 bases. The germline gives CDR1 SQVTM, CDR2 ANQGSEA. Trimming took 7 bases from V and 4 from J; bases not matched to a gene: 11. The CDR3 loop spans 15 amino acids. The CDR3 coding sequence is TGCAGCGCATTTTCGGGACAGGGGGTAGGAGAGACCCAGTACTTC. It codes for CSAFSGQGVGETQYF.

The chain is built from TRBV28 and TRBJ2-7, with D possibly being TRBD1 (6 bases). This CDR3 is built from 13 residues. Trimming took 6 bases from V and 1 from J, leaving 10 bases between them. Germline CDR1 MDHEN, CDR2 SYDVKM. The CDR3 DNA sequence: TGTGCCAGCAGCCAGGACAGATCCTACGAGCAGTACTTC. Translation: CASSQDRSYEQYF.

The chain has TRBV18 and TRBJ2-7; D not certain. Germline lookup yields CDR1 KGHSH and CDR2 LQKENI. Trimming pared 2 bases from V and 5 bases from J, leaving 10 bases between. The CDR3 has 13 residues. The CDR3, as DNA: TGTGCCAGCTCACCATCCATTTCTGACGAGCAGTACGTC. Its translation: CASSPSISDEQYV.

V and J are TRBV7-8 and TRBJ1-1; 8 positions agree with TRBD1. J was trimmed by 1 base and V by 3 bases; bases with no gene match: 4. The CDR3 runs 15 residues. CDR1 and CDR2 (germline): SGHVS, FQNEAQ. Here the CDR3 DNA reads TGTGCCAGCAGCTTCAGACAGGGGTCGAACACTGAAGCTTTCTTT. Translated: CASSFRQGSNTEAFF.

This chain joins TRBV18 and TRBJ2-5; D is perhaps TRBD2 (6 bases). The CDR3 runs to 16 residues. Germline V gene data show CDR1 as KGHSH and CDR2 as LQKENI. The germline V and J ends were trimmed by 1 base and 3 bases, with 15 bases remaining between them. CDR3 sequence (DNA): TGTGCCAGCTCACCACTCCGGATGACTAGTAAAGAGACCCAGTACTTC. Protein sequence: CASSPLRMTSKETQYF. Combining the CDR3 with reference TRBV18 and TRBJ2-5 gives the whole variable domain NAGVMQNPRHLVRRRGQEARLRCSPMKGHSHVYWYRQLPEEGLKFMVYLQKENIIDESGMPKERFSAEFPKEGPSILRIQQVVRGDSAAYFCASSPLRMTSKETQYFGPGTRLLVL.

The CDR3 region has the DNA TGTGCCAGTAGTGATAGGGCGAGCAATCAGCCCCAGCATTTT. Protein: CASSDRASNQPQHF. The J gene is TRBJ1-5, the V gene TRBV19; D ambiguous. The V gene's germline CDR1 is LNHDA and CDR2 SQIVND (reference sequence). The V end was cut by 5 bases, the J end by 1 base, with 9 bases between. The CDR3 totals 14 residues.

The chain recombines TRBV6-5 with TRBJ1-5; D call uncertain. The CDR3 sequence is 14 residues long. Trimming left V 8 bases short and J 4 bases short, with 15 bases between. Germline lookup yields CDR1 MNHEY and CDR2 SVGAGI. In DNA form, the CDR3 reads TGTGCCAGCGGGATCGGGGTAGCGAATCAGCCCCAGCATTTT. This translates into CASGIGVANQPQHF.

The CDR3 is CAPSTAGGNQPQHF. The CDR3 nucleotides read TGTGCACCCTCGACCGCGGGGGGCAATCAGCCCCAGCATTTT. This rearrangement joins TRBV6-1 to TRBJ1-5, with D tentatively TRBD1 (5 bases). CDR3 length: 14 amino acids. Germline assignment: CDR1 MNHNS and CDR2 SASEGT.

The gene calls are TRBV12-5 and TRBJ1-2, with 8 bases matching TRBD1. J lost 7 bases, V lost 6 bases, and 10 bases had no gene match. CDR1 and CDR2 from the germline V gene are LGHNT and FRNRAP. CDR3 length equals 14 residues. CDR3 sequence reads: CASGPGWQGAGYTF. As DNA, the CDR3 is TGTGCTAGTGGCCCTGGATGGCAGGGGGCTGGCTACACCTTC.

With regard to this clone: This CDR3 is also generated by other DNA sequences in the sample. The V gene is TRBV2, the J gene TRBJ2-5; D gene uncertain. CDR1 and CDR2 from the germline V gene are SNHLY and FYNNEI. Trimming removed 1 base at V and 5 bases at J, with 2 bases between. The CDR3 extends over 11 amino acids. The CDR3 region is CASSEGETQYF. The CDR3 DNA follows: TGTGCCAGCAGTGAAGGGGAGACCCAGTACTTC.

CDR3 loop: CAWSAGTIISSSYNSPLHF. The CDR3 DNA follows: TGTGCCTGGAGTGCCGGGACAATTATTTCAAGCTCCTATAATTCACCCCTCCACTTT. The V and J genes are TRBV30 and TRBJ1-6; D may be TRBD1 (6 bases). From germline, CDR1 is GTSNPN and CDR2 SVGIG (reference sequence). The CDR3 runs to 19 residues. Trimming removed 1 base from V and 0 bases from J, with 19 bases in between.

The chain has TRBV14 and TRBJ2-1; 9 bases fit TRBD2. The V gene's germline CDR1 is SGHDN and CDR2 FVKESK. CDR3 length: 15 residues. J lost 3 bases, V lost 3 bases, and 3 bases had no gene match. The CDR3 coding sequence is TGTGCCAGCAGCCAGTTAGCGGGAGTCTACAATGAGCAGTTCTTC. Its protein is CASSQLAGVYNEQFF.

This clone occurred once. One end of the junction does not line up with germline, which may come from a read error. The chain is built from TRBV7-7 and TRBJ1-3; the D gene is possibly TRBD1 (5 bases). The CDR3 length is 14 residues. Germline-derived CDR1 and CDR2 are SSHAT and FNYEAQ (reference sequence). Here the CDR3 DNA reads TGTGCTAGCAGCTTGGCGGGGCCGGGAAACACCATATATTTT. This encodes CASSLAGPGNTIYF.

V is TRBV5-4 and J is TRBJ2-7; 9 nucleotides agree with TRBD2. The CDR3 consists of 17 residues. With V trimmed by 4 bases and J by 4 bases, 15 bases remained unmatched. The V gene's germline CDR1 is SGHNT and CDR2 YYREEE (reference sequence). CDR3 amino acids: CASSRDRAGGPRYEQYF. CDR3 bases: TGTGCCAGCAGCCGAGATCGGGCGGGAGGGCCCAGGTACGAGCAGTACTTC.

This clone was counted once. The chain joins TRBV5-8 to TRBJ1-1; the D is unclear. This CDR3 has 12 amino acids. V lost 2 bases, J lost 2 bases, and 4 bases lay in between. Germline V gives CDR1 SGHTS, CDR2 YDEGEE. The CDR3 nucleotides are TGTGCCAGCAGCTTTATCAACACTGAAGCTTTCTTT. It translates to CASSFINTEAFF.